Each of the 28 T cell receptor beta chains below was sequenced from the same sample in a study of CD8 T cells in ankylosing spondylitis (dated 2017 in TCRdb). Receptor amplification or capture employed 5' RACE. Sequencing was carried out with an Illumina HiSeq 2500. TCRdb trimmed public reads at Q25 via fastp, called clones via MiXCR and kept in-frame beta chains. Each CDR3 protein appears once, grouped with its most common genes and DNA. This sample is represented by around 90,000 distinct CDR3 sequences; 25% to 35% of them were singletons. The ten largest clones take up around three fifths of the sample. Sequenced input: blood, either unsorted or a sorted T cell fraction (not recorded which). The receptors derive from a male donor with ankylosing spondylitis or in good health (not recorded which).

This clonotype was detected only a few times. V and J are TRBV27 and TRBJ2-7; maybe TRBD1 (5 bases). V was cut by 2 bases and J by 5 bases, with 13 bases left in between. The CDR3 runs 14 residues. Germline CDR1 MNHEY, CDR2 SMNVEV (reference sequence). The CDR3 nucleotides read TGTGCCAGCAGTTTACTGGACACGATTCACGAGCAGTACTTC. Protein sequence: CASSLLDTIHEQYF.

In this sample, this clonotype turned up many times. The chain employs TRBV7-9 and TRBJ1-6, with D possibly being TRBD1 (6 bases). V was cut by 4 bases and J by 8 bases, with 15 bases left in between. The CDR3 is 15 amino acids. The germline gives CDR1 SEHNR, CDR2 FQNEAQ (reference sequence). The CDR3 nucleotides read TGTGCCAGCAGCTCTACGGGGGCGGGGGATTCACCCCTCCACTTT. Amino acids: CASSSTGAGDSPLHF.

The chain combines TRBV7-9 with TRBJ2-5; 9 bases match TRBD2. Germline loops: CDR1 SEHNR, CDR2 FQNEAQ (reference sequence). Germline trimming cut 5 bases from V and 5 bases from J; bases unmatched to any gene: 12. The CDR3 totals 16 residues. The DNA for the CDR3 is TGTGCCAGCAGCGCACGGCGTAGCGGGAGTGGGGAGACCCAGTACTTC. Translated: CASSARRSGSGETQYF.

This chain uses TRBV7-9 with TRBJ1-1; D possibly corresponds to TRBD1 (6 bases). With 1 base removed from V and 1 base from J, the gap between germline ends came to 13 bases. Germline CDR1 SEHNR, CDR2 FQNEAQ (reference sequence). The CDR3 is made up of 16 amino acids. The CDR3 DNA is TGTGCCAGCAGCTTAGGAGCCACAGGGTGGAACACTGAAGCTTTCTTT. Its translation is CASSLGATGWNTEAFF.

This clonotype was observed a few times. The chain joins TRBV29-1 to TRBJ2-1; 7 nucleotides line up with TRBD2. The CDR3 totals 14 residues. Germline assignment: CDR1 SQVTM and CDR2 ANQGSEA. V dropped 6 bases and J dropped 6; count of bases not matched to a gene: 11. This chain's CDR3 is CSVDSGRSFNEQFF. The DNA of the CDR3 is TGCAGCGTCGATTCCGGGAGGTCGTTCAATGAGCAGTTCTTC.

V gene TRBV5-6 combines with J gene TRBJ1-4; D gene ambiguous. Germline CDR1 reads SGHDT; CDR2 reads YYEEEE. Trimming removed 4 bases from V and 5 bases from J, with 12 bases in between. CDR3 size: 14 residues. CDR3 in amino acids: CASSLRTKNEKLFF. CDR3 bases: TGTGCCAGCAGCCTAAGGACCAAAAATGAAAAACTGTTTTTT.

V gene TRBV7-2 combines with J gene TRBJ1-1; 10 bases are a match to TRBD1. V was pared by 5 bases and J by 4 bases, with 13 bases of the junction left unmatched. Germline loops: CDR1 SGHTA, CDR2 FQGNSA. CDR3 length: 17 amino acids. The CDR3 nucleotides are TGTGCCAGCAGCCCTAGGAGACAGGGGGCCGGGGGCACTGAAGCTTTCTTT. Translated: CASSPRRQGAGGTEAFF.

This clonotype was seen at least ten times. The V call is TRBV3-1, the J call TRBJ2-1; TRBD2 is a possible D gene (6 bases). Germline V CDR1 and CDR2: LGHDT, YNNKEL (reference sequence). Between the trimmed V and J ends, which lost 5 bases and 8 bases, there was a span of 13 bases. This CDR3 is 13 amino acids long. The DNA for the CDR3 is TGTGCCAGCAGCTTACTCGCTAGCGATGAGCAGTTCTTC. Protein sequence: CASSLLASDEQFF.

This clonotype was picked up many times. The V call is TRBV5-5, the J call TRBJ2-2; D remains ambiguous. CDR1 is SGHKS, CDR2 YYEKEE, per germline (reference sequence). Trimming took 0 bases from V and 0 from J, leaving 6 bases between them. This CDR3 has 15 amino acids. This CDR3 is CASSLVVANTGELFF. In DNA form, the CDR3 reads TGTGCCAGCAGCTTGGTAGTAGCGAACACCGGGGAGCTGTTTTTT.

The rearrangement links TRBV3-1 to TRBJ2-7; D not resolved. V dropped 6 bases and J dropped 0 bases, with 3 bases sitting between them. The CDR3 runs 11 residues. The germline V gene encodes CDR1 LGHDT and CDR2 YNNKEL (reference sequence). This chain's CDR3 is CASRDSYEQYF. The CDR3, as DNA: TGTGCCAGCAGAGACTCCTACGAGCAGTACTTC.

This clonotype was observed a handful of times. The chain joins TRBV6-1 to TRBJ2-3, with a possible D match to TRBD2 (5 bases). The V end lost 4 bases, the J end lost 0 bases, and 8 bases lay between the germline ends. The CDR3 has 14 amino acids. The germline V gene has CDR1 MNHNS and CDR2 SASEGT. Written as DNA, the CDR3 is TGTGCCAGCAGTGCATCGGGGAGCACAGATACGCAGTATTTT. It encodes CASSASGSTDTQYF.

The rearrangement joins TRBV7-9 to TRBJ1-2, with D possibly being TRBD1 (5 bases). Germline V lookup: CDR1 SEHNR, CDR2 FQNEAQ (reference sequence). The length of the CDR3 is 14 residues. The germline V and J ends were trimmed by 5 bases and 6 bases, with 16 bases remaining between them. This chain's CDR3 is CASSPLGGRNGYTF. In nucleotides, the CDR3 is TGTGCCAGCAGCCCCCTGGGGGGTAGGAATGGCTACACCTTC.

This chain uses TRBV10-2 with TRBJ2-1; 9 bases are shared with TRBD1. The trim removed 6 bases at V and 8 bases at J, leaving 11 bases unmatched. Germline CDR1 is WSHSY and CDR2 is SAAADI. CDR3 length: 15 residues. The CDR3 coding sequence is TGCGCCAGCAGCGCCGGGACAGGGAACGGGGATGAGCAGTTCTTC. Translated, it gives CASSAGTGNGDEQFF.

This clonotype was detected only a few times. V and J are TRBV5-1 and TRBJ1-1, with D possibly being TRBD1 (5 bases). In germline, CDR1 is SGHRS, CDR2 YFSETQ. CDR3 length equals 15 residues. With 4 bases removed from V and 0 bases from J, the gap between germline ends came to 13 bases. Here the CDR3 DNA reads TGCGCCAGCAGCACGGGACCGGTCATGAACACTGAAGCTTTCTTT. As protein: CASSTGPVMNTEAFF.

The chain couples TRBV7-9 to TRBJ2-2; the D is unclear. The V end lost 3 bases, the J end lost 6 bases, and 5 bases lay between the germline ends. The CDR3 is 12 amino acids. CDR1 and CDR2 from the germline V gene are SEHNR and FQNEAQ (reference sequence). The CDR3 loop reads CASSFRSGELFF. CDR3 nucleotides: TGTGCCAGCAGCTTTAGGTCCGGGGAGCTGTTTTTT.

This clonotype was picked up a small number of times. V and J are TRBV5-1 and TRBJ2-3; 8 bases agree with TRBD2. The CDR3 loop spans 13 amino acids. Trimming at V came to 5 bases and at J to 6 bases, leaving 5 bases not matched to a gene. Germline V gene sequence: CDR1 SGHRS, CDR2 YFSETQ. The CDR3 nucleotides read TGCGCCAGCAGTAGGAGCGGGAGTGATACGCAGTATTTT. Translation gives CASSRSGSDTQYF.

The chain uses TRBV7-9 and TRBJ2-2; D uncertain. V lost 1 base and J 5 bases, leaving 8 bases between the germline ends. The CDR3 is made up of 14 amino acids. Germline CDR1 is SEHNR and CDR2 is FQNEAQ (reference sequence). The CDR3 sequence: CASSLGRDTGELFF. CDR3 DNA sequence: TGTGCCAGCAGCTTAGGGAGAGATACCGGGGAGCTGTTTTTT.

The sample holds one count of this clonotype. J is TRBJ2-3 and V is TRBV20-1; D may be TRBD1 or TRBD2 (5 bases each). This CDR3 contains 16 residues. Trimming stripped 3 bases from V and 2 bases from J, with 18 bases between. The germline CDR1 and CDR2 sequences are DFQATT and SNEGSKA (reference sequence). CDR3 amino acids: CSARGAPVGTTDTQYF. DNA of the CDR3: TGCAGTGCTAGGGGAGCCCCGGTAGGGACCACAGATACGCAGTATTTT.

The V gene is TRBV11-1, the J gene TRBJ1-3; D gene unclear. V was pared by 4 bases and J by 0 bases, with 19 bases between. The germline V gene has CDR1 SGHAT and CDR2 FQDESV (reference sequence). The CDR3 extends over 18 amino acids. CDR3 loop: CASSSPYKEEGSGNTIYF. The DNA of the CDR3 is TGTGCCAGCAGCTCACCCTACAAAGAGGAGGGCTCTGGAAACACCATATATTTT.

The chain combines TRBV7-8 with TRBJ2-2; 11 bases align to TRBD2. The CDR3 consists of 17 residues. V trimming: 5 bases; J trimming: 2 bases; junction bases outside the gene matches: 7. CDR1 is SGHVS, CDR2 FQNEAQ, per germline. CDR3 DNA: TGTGCCAGCAGCAGTAGCGGGGGGGCCCCAAACACCGGGGAGCTGTTTTTT. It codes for CASSSSGGAPNTGELFF.

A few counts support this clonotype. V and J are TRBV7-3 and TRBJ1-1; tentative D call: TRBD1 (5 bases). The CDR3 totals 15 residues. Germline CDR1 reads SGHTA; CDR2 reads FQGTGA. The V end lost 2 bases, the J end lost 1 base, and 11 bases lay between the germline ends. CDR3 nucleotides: TGTGCCAGCAGCTTAGGGGGTTCTTCGAACACTGAAGCTTTCTTT. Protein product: CASSLGGSSNTEAFF.

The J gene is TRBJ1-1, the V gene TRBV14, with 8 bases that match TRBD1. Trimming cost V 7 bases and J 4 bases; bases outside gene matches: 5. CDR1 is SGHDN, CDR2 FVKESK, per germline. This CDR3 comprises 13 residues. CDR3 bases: TGTGCCAGCACAGGGGGGACAGGCACTGAAGCTTTCTTT. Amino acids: CASTGGTGTEAFF.

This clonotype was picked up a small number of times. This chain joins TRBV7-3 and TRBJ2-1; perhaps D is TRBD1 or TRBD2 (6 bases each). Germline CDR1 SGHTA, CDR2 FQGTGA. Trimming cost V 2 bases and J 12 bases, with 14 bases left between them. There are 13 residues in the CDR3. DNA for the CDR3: TGTGCCAGCAGCTTACCGGGGGCTAGGCGGCAGTTCTTC. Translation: CASSLPGARRQFF.

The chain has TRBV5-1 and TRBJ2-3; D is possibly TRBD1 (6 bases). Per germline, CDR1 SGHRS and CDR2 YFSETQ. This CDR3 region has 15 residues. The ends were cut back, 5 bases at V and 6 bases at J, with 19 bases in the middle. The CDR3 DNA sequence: TGCGCCAGCAGTCAACAGGGTCGCCTTTTGGATACGCAGTATTTT. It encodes CASSQQGRLLDTQYF.

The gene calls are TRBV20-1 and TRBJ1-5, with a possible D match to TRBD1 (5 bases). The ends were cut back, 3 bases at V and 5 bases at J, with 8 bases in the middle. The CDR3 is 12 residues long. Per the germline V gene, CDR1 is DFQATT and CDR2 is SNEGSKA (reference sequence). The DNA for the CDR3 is TGCAGTGCTAGCAGAGGGGATCAGCCCCAGCATTTT. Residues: CSASRGDQPQHF.

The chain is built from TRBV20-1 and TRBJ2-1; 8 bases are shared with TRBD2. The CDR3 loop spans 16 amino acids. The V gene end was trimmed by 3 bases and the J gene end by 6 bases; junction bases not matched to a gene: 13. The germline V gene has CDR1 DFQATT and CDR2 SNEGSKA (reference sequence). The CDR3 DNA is TGCAGTGCTAGCCGTCTCCGGACTAGCTTAGCCAATGAGCAGTTCTTC. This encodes CSASRLRTSLANEQFF.

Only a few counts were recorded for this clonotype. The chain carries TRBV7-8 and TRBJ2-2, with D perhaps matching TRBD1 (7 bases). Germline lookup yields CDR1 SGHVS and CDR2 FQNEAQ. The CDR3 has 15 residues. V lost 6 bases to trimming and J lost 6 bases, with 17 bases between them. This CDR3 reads CASRPQGGLSGELFF. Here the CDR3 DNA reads TGTGCCAGCAGGCCTCAGGGGGGCCTTTCCGGGGAGCTGTTTTTT. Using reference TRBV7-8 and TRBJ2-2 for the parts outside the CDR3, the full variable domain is GAGVSQSPRYKVAKRGQDVALRCDPISGHVSLFWYQQALGQGPEFLTYFQNEAQLDKSGLPSDRFFAERPEGSVSTLKIQRTQQEDSAVYLCASRPQGGLSGELFFGEGSRLTVL.

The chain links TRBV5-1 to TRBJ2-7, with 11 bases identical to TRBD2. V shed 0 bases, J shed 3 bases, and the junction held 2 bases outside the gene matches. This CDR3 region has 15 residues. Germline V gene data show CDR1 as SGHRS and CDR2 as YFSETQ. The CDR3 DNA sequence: TGCGCCAGCAGCTTGGAGACTAGCGGGAACTACGAGCAGTACTTC. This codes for CASSLETSGNYEQYF. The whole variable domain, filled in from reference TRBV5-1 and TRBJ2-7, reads KAGVTQTPRYLIKTRGQQVTLSCSPISGHRSVSWYQQTPGQGLQFLFEYFSETQRNKGNFPGRFSGRQFSNSRSEMNVSTLELGDSALYLCASSLETSGNYEQYFGPGTRLTVT.